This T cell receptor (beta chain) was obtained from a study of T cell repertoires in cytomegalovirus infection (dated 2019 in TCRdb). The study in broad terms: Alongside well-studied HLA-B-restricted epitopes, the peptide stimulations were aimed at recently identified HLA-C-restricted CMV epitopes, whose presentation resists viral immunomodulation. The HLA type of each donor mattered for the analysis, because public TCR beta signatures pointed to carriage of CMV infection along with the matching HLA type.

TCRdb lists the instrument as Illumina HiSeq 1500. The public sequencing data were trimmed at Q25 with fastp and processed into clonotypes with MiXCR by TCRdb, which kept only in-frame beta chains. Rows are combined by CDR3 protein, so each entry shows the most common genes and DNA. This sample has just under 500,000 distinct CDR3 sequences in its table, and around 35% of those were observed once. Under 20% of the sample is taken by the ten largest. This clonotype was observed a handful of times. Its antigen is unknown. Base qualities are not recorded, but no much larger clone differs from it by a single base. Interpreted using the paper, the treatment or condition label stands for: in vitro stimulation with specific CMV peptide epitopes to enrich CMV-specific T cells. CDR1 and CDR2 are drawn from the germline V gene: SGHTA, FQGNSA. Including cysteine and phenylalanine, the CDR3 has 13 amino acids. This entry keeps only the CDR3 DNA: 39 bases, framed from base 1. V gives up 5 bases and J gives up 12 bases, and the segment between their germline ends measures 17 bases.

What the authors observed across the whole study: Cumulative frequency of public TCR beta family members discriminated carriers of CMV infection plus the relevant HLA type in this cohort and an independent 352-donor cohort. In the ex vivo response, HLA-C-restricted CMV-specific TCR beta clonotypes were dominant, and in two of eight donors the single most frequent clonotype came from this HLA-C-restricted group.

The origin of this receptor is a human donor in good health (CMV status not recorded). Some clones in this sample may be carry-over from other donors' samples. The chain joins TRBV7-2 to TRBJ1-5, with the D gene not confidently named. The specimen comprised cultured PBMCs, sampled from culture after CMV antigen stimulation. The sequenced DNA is TGTGCCAGCAGCGAAAGCAGGCTCTCCTTCCAGCATTTT. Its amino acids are CASSESRLSFQHF.